The 30 T cell receptor beta chains in this list originate from one sample, sequenced in a study of identical twins. One entry per CDR3 protein, called by TCRdb with MiXCR from the 5' RACE reads. Of approximately 630,000 distinct CDR3 sequences in the sample, roughly 7.2% were seen once. These sequences were also reported in another study, on yellow fever vaccine responses in identical twins.

Sample: PBMCs. These receptors were taken from a woman aged 18-29 years in good health.

The chain carries TRBV3-1 and TRBJ2-1; 7 positions agree with TRBD1. The V gene's germline CDR1 is LGHDT and CDR2 YNNKEL (reference sequence). The CDR3 length is 14 residues. Trimming cost V 1 base and J 6 bases; bases outside gene matches: 3. DNA for the CDR3: TGTGCCAGCAGCCAAGTAACAGGGGTCAATGAGCAGTTCTTC. This encodes CASSQVTGVNEQFF.

This clonotype has just a few counts. The genes are TRBV5-1 and TRBJ2-3, with 9 positions matching TRBD1. The germline V gene has CDR1 SGHRS and CDR2 YFSETQ. The V gene end was trimmed by 4 bases and the J gene end by 4 bases; junction bases not matched to a gene: 7. The CDR3 totals 15 residues. DNA of the CDR3: TGCGCCAGCAGCGGAGGACAGGGGCAAGCAGATACGCAGTATTTT. As protein: CASSGGQGQADTQYF.

In its sample, this clonotype was seen a few times. The genes are TRBV5-1 and TRBJ2-4; 7 bases match TRBD1. The V segment lost 0 bases and the J segment 8 bases; nucleotides outside the gene matches: 5. Germline loops: CDR1 SGHRS, CDR2 YFSETQ. The CDR3 is 14 amino acids. Here the CDR3 reads CASSLVGDSDIQYF. CDR3 nucleotides: TGCGCCAGCAGCTTGGTTGGGGACAGCGACATTCAGTACTTC.

V usage is TRBV3-1 and J usage is TRBJ2-1; 9 bases fit TRBD1. Per the germline V gene, CDR1 is LGHDT and CDR2 is YNNKEL (reference sequence). The CDR3 contains 18 residues. V trimming: 4 bases; J trimming: 5 bases; junction bases outside the gene matches: 15. The CDR3 region has the DNA TGTGCCAGCAGCCCTCCCCCGGGACAGGGTTTAGGAGACAATGAGCAGTTCTTC. Its protein is CASSPPPGQGLGDNEQFF.

In this sample, this clonotype turned up a few times. This rearrangement joins TRBV29-1 to TRBJ1-2; 9 nucleotides align to TRBD1. This CDR3 has 13 residues. Germline CDR1 reads SQVTM; CDR2 reads ANQGSEA. The J segment lost 3 bases and the V segment lost 4 bases, leaving 3 bases of the junction unmatched. Written as DNA, the CDR3 is TGCAGCGTTGGGGGACAGGGAGACTATGGCTACACCTTC. The encoded protein is CSVGGQGDYGYTF. Based on the CDR3 plus reference TRBV29-1 and TRBJ1-2, the full variable domain is SAVISQKPSRDICQRGTSLTIQCQVDSQVTMMFWYRQQPGQSLTLIATANQGSEATYESGFVIDKFPISRPNLTFSTLTVSNMSPEDSSIYLCSVGGQGDYGYTFGSGTRLTVV.

A few counts support this clonotype. This chain uses TRBV18 with TRBJ2-3, with TRBD1 matching 9 bases. Germline assignment: CDR1 KGHSH and CDR2 LQKENI. CDR3 length: 17 residues. Trimming cost V 0 bases and J 3 bases; bases outside gene matches: 7. CDR3 DNA sequence: TGTGCCAGCTCACCACCAACCGGGACAGGGAGTACAGATACGCAGTATTTT. Translation gives CASSPPTGTGSTDTQYF.

In its sample, this clonotype was seen many times. V is TRBV14 and J is TRBJ2-3, with D unclear. The V gene's germline CDR1 is SGHDN and CDR2 FVKESK. The CDR3 sequence is 13 residues long. Trimming took 4 bases from V and 2 from J, leaving 7 bases between them. The CDR3 bases are TGTGCCAGCAGCCTAGACTTCACAGATACGCAGTATTTT. Protein sequence: CASSLDFTDTQYF.

There are a few counts of this clonotype. The rearrangement joins TRBV5-1 to TRBJ1-1, with 7 bases lining up with TRBD1. V lost 4 bases and J lost 0; bases outside the gene matches: 3. The CDR3 spans 14 residues. Germline values: CDR1 SGHRS, CDR2 YFSETQ. The CDR3 DNA sequence: TGCGCCAGCAGCGGCGGGACAGTGAACACTGAAGCTTTCTTT. Translated: CASSGGTVNTEAFF.

This chain joins TRBV19 and TRBJ1-3, with a possible D match to TRBD1 (6 bases). Per the germline V gene, CDR1 is LNHDA and CDR2 is SQIVND (reference sequence). This CDR3 is 18 amino acids long. V was clipped by 3 bases and J by 0 bases, with 18 bases between them. The CDR3 spells CASSMTGAAFTSGNTIYF. The CDR3 nucleotides read TGTGCCAGTAGTATGACAGGTGCCGCGTTTACCTCTGGAAACACCATATATTTT. Filled out from reference TRBV19 and TRBJ1-3, the complete variable domain reads DGGITQSPKYLFRKEGQNVTLSCEQNLNHDAMYWYRQDPGQGLRLIYYSQIVNDFQKGDIAEGYSVSREKKESFPLTVTSAQKNPTAFYLCASSMTGAAFTSGNTIYFGEGSWLTVV.

This clonotype was detected only a few times. The chain recombines TRBV3-1 with TRBJ2-7, with 8 bases fitting TRBD1. Germline CDR1 LGHDT, CDR2 YNNKEL (reference sequence). This CDR3 contains 12 residues. V shed 4 bases and J 9 bases; nucleotides not matched to a gene: 5. The CDR3 is CASSLGQGVQYV. The CDR3 nucleotides read TGTGCCAGCAGCCTCGGACAGGGTGTGCAGTACGTC.

The gene calls are TRBV19 and TRBJ2-7; unclear D gene. CDR3 size: 12 residues. The germline V gene encodes CDR1 LNHDA and CDR2 SQIVND (reference sequence). V was clipped by 3 bases and J by 5 bases, with 8 bases between them. In nucleotides, the CDR3 is TGTGCCAGTAGTATTTCAGGAAACGAGCAGTACTTC. Protein sequence: CASSISGNEQYF.

This clonotype was counted many times. This rearrangement joins TRBV11-2 to TRBJ1-1; TRBD1 is a possible D gene (6 bases). Trimming removed 5 bases from V and 8 bases from J, with 24 bases in between. CDR3 length equals 16 residues. Germline CDR1 reads SGHAT; CDR2 reads FQNNGV. CDR3 loop: CASSRRRGPTVPEAFF. The CDR3 DNA reads TGTGCCAGCAGCCGAAGGCGGGGGCCTACCGTTCCAGAAGCTTTCTTT.

Only a few counts were recorded for this clonotype. The J gene is TRBJ1-5, the V gene TRBV27, with 9 bases lining up with TRBD1. The CDR3 extends over 13 amino acids. V shed 5 bases and J 5 bases; nucleotides not matched to a gene: 1. Per germline, CDR1 MNHEY and CDR2 SMNVEV (reference sequence). DNA for the CDR3: TGTGCCAGCAGTAACAGGGGGCATCAGCCCCAGCATTTT. Protein sequence: CASSNRGHQPQHF.

The V and J genes are TRBV12-3 or TRBV12-4 and TRBJ2-6; D is undetermined. The length of the CDR3 is 14 residues. Trimming shortened V by 5 bases and J by 3 bases, and 8 bases separated the two germline ends. Here the CDR3 DNA reads TGTGCCAGCAGTCTGGCAGGTGGGGCCAACGTCCTGACTTTC. Its protein is CASSLAGGANVLTF.

Many counts were recorded for this clonotype. The gene calls are TRBV7-9 and TRBJ1-2; D call uncertain. CDR3 length: 11 residues. Germline CDR1 reads SEHNR; CDR2 reads FQNEAQ (reference sequence). Deletions cut 10 bases from V and 6 bases from J, with 12 bases between. DNA of the CDR3: TGTGCCATCTTATCTGGGGATGGCTACACCTTC. It is translated as CAILSGDGYTF.

The table lists this clonotype with many counts. V and J are TRBV10-2 and TRBJ2-3; D is possibly TRBD2 (6 bases). V lost 0 bases, J lost 9 bases, and 10 bases lay in between. The CDR3 extends over 13 amino acids. The germline V gene has CDR1 WSHSY and CDR2 SAAADI. In DNA form, the CDR3 reads TGCGCCAGCAGTGAGTCGCCCGCGGGGACGCAGTATTTT. It codes for CASSESPAGTQYF.

This chain uses TRBV5-4 with TRBJ2-3; TRBD2 agrees at 9 bases. CDR1 and CDR2 (germline): SGHNT, YYREEE (reference sequence). This CDR3 has 15 residues. The V segment lost 4 bases and the J segment 6 bases; nucleotides outside the gene matches: 9. Here the CDR3 DNA reads TGTGCCAGCAGCGGGGGTAGCGGGAGCGTCGATACGCAGTATTTT. Translating gives CASSGGSGSVDTQYF. Complete variable domain (other parts from reference TRBV5-4 and TRBJ2-3): ETGVTQSPTHLIKTRGQQVTLRCSSQSGHNTVSWYQQALGQGPQFIFQYYREEENGRGNFPPRFSGLQFPNYSSELNVNALELDDSALYLCASSGGSGSVDTQYFGPGTRLTVL.

V usage is TRBV28 and J usage is TRBJ2-4; D is undetermined. The CDR3 runs 16 residues. CDR1 and CDR2 from the germline V gene are MDHEN and SYDVKM. V gave up 3 bases and J gave up 1 base, with 13 bases separating them. The DNA of the CDR3 is TGTGCCAGCAGTTTGTCCGGAGCCGCGGCCAAAAACATTCAGTACTTC. This gives the protein CASSLSGAAAKNIQYF.

This clonotype has ten or more counts. This rearrangement joins TRBV29-1 to TRBJ2-5; TRBD2 might be the D (6 bases). Germline-derived CDR1 and CDR2 are SQVTM and ANQGSEA. CDR3 size: 13 residues. V lost 5 bases and J lost 0, with 10 bases in between. The DNA for the CDR3 is TGCAGCGTTCGCGGGGTGTACCAAGAGACCCAGTACTTC. It codes for CSVRGVYQETQYF.

The CDR3 region is CASSSTGNQETQYF. As DNA, the CDR3 is TGCGCCAGCAGCTCTACAGGGAATCAAGAGACCCAGTACTTC. The rearrangement links TRBV5-1 to TRBJ2-5; tentative D call: TRBD1 (6 bases). This CDR3 contains 14 residues. Trimming stripped 3 bases from V and 2 bases from J, with 11 bases between. Looked up from germline, CDR1 is SGHRS and CDR2 is YFSETQ.

This clonotype has a handful of counts. The chain combines TRBV28 with TRBJ1-5, with 9 positions matching TRBD1. Germline trimming cut 5 bases from V and 7 bases from J; bases unmatched to any gene: 9. The CDR3 has 15 residues. Germline V CDR1 and CDR2: MDHEN, SYDVKM. The CDR3, as DNA: TGTGCCAGCAGTCGCGTGACAGGGGGGACGCAGCCCCAGCATTTT. This sequence encodes CASSRVTGGTQPQHF. Complete variable domain (other parts from reference TRBV28 and TRBJ1-5): DVKVTQSSRYLVKRTGEKVFLECVQDMDHENMFWYRQDPGLGLRLIYFSYDVKMKEKGDIPEGYSVSREKKERFSLILESASTNQTSMYLCASSRVTGGTQPQHFGDGTRLSIL.

This clonotype appeared many times. This chain uses TRBV6-5 with TRBJ1-5, with D maybe TRBD1 (5 bases). Trimming left V 2 bases short and J 2 bases short, with 10 bases between. This CDR3 has 15 amino acids. Germline V gene sequence: CDR1 MNHEY, CDR2 SVGAGI. CDR3 nucleotides: TGTGCCAGCAGTTACGGGGGAGGTGGCAATCAGCCCCAGCATTTT. Translation gives CASSYGGGGNQPQHF.

This clonotype was seen at least ten times. The CDR3 loop reads CASSFGLAGESTNEQYF. CDR3 coding DNA: TGCGCCAGCAGCTTCGGCCTAGCGGGAGAAAGCACGAACGAGCAGTACTTC. The chain links TRBV5-1 to TRBJ2-7; 10 bases are shared with TRBD2. V gave up 2 bases and J gave up 5 bases; unmatched junction bases: 13. Germline CDR1 and CDR2: SGHRS and YFSETQ. This CDR3 spans 17 amino acids.

This clonotype was observed many times. The chain carries TRBV7-2 and TRBJ2-3; unclear D gene. Per germline, CDR1 SGHTA and CDR2 FQGNSA. There are 14 residues in the CDR3. V was shortened by 5 bases and J by 2 bases, with 11 bases between the two germline ends. The CDR3 DNA follows: TGTGCCAGCAGCCCCAGGTTCTCCACAGATACGCAGTATTTT. Protein sequence: CASSPRFSTDTQYF.

The chain combines TRBV4-1 with TRBJ2-2; TRBD2 matches at 12 bases. Germline trimming cut 1 base from V and 3 bases from J; bases unmatched to any gene: 12. The V gene's germline CDR1 is MGHRA and CDR2 YSYEKL. The CDR3 sequence is 20 residues long. CDR3 DNA: TGCGCCAGCAGCCAAGCTAAAAAACTAGCGGGGGGCAGCGACACCGGGGAGCTGTTTTTT. Amino acid sequence: CASSQAKKLAGGSDTGELFF.

The chain carries TRBV7-2 and TRBJ1-1; tentatively, D is TRBD1 (6 bases). Germline loops: CDR1 SGHTA, CDR2 FQGNSA. This CDR3 region has 15 residues. V gave up 2 bases and J gave up 7 bases, with 17 bases separating them. This CDR3 reads CASSLRGRRAHEAFF. In DNA, the CDR3 is TGTGCCAGCAGCTTAAGGGGGAGAAGGGCTCATGAAGCTTTCTTT.

This clonotype showed up many times. CDR3 amino acids: CASSYRHMEPQHF. DNA for the CDR3: TGTGCCAGCAGTTATAGACATATGGAGCCCCAGCATTTT. The genes are TRBV6-6 and TRBJ1-5; D gene unclear. The ends were cut back, 3 bases at V and 8 bases at J, with 11 bases in the middle. The CDR3 totals 13 residues. Looked up from germline, CDR1 is MNHNY and CDR2 is SVGAGI (reference sequence).

There are many counts of this clonotype. The chain is built from TRBV7-9 and TRBJ2-1, with 9 positions matching TRBD2. J lost 4 bases, V lost 7 bases, and 11 bases had no gene match. The CDR3 contains 16 residues. Germline V CDR1 and CDR2: SEHNR, FQNEAQ (reference sequence). CDR3 region: CASNVGAGGRYNEQFF. For the CDR3, the DNA is TGTGCCAGCAACGTTGGCGCGGGAGGGCGGTACAATGAGCAGTTCTTC.

The rearrangement joins TRBV15 to TRBJ2-7; no definite D call. The CDR3 has 14 residues. V gave up 5 bases and J gave up 2 bases, with 13 bases separating them. CDR1 and CDR2 from the germline V gene are LNHNV and YYDKDF (reference sequence). CDR3 DNA sequence: TGTGCCACCAGCTATCCGGGCATGGCCTACGAGCAGTACTTC. This sequence encodes CATSYPGMAYEQYF.

This clonotype showed up many times. This chain links TRBV7-2 with TRBJ2-3; possibly TRBD2 for D (7 bases). This CDR3 is built from 16 residues. The V gene's germline CDR1 is SGHTA and CDR2 FQGNSA. V lost 3 bases and J 0 bases, leaving 13 bases between the germline ends. CDR3 in DNA: TGTGCCAGCAGCTTGGTAGGGGGGGTGAGCACAGATACGCAGTATTTT. Translated, it gives CASSLVGGVSTDTQYF.